This T cell receptor beta chain was found in a study of blood T cell repertoires in COVID-19. Looking at the study overall: Acute-phase and convalescent COVID-19 samples originated in the United States, Italy and Spain. In each case, the material was cDNA or gDNA derived from T cells, B-cell-depleted T cells, or PBMCs.

As originally analysed: Estimation of nucleated cell counts relied on the amplification of reference gene primers. The table came from immunoSEQ multiplex PCR; TCRdb's copy has only in-frame clones and leaves some out. V and J calls plus clone size are reproduced from that table; the DNA served to infer D and trimming. The sample carries 50,000 to 70,000 clones, around 87% recorded once. This CDR3 has 19 residues. The TCR was taken from a man in his fifties or sixties with active or convalescent COVID-19. This chain joins TRBV21-1 and TRBJ2-1; no DNA check was done on the table's D call, TRBD2. TRBV21-1 has pseudogene status. The material sequenced was peripheral blood. The CDR3 nucleotides read TGTGCCAGCAGCAACCTGGGACTAGCGGGGGCCAACTCCTACAATGAGCAGTTCTTC. Translating gives CASSNLGLAGANSYNEQFF.